Below are 5 T cell receptor beta chains sequenced from a single sample in a study of identical twins. TCRdb recomputed calls from the 5' RACE reads with MiXCR, one row per CDR3 protein. This table has 690,000 or so distinct CDR3 sequences, over 5% appearing once. The sample consisted of naive T cells sorted from blood. The origin of the receptors is a man younger than 35 in good health.

This sequence joins TRBV2 and TRBJ2-1, with 10 bases fitting TRBD2. Trimming cost V 7 bases and J 2 bases; bases outside gene matches: 5. Germline V gene data show CDR1 as SNHLY and CDR2 as FYNNEI. This CDR3 contains 15 residues. CDR3 bases: TGTGCCAGCAAGACTAGCGGGTCGACCTACAATGAGCAGTTCTTC. It codes for CASKTSGSTYNEQFF.

This clonotype has ten or more counts. The V and J genes are TRBV25-1 and TRBJ2-1; D is undetermined. The CDR3 totals 13 residues. Germline CDR1 MGHDK, CDR2 SYGVNS. Deletions cut 4 bases from V and 7 bases from J, with 11 bases between. The CDR3, as DNA: TGTGCCAGCAGTGGTATAAGGGCAAATGAGCAGTTCTTC. It specifies CASSGIRANEQFF.

This clonotype showed up just a few times. The chain uses TRBV20-1 and TRBJ2-1, with D perhaps matching TRBD1 (5 bases). This CDR3 region has 14 residues. Trimming removed 5 bases from V and 1 base from J, with 12 bases in between. Germline values: CDR1 DFQATT, CDR2 SNEGSKA (reference sequence). As DNA, the CDR3 is TGCAGTGCTCGCCCTACAGGATCCTACAATGAGCAGTTCTTC. It codes for CSARPTGSYNEQFF.

J is TRBJ2-3 and V is TRBV14, with TRBD2 matching over 16 bases. V trimming: 4 bases; J trimming: 4 bases; junction bases outside the gene matches: 5. Per the germline V gene, CDR1 is SGHDN and CDR2 is FVKESK. The CDR3 loop spans 17 amino acids. CDR3 sequence reads: CASSPGLAGGWPDTQYF. CDR3 nucleotides: TGTGCCAGCAGCCCGGGACTAGCGGGAGGGTGGCCAGATACGCAGTATTTT.

This clonotype was seen at least ten times. The chain recombines TRBV15 with TRBJ2-1; D is ambiguous. CDR1 and CDR2 from the germline V gene are LNHNV and YYDKDF (reference sequence). The CDR3 runs 14 residues. The ends were cut back, 0 bases at V and 8 bases at J, with 11 bases in the middle. The CDR3 spells CATSRDLGLHEQFF. CDR3 nucleotides: TGTGCCACCAGCAGAGATCTGGGGTTACATGAGCAGTTCTTC.